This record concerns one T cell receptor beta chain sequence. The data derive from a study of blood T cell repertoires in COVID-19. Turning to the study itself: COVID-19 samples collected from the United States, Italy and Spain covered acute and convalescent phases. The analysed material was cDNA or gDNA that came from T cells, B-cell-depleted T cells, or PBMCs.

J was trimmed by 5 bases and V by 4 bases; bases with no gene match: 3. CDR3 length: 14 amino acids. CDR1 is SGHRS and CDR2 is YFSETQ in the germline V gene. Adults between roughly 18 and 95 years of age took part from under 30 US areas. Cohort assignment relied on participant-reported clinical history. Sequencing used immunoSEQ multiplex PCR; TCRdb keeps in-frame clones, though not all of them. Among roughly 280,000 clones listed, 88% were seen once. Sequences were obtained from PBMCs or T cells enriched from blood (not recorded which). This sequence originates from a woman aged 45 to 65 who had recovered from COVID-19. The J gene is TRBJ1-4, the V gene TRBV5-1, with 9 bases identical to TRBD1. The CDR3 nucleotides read TGCGCCAGCAGCCCAGACAGGGGGAATGAAAAACTGTTTTTT. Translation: CASSPDRGNEKLFF.